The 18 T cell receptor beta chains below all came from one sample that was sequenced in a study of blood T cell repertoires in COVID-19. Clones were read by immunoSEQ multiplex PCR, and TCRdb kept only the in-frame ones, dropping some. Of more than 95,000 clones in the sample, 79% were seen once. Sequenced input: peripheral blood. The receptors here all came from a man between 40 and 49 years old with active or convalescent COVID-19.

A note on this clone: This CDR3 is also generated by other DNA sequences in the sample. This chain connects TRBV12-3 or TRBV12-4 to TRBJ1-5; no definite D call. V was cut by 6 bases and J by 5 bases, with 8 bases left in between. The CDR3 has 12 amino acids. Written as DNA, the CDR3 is TGTGCCAGCAGACGGAGGGATCAGCCCCAGCATTTT. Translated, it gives CASRRRDQPQHF.

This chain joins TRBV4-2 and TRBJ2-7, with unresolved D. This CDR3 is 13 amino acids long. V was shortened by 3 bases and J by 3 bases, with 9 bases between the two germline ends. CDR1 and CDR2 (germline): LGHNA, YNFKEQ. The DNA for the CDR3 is TGTGCCAGCAGCCATGGTGACTTCTACGAGCAGTACTTC. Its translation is CASSHGDFYEQYF.

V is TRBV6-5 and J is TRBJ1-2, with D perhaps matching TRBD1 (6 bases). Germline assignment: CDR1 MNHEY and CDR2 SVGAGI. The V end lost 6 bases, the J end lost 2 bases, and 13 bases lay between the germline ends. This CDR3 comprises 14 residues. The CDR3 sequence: CASRGTPTNYGYTF. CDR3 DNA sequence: TGTGCCAGCAGGGGGACACCTACCAACTATGGCTACACCTTC.

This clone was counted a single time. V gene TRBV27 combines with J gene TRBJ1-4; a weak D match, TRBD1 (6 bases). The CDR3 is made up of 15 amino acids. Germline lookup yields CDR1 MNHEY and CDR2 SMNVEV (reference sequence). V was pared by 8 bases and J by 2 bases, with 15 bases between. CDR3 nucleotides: TGTGCCAGCCGAGACAGGTTTGGGACTAATGAAAAACTGTTTTTT. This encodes CASRDRFGTNEKLFF. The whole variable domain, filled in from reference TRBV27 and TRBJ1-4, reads EAQVTQNPRYLITVTGKKLTVTCSQNMNHEYMSWYRQDPGLGLRQIYYSMNVEVTDKGDVPEGYKVSRKEKRNFPLILESPSPNQTSLYFCASRDRFGTNEKLFFGSGTQLSVL.

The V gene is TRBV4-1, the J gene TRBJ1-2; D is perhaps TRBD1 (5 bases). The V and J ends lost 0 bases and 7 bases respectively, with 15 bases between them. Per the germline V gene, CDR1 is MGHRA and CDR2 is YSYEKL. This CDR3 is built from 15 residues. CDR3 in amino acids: CASSQEQARNFGYTF. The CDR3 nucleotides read TGCGCCAGCAGCCAAGAACAGGCACGAAATTTTGGCTACACCTTC.

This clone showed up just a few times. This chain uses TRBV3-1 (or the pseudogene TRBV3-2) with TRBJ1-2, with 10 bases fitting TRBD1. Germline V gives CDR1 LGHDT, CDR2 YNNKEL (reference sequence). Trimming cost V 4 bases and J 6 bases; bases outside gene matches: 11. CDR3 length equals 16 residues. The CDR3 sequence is CASSLSPGQGQDGYTF. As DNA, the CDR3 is TGTGCCAGCAGCCTTTCTCCGGGACAGGGGCAGGATGGCTACACCTTC.

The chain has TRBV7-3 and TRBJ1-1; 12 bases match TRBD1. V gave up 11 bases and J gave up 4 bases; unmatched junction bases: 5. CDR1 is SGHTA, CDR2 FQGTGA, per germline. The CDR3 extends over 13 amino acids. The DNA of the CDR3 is TGTGCCGTAAGGGACAGGGGGCCCACTGAAGCTTTCTTT. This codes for CAVRDRGPTEAFF.

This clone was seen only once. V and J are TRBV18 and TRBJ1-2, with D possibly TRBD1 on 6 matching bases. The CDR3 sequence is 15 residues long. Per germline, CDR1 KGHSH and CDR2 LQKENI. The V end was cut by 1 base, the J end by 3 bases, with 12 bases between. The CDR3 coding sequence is TGTGCCAGCTCACCACTTGACAGGATGTACTATGGCTACACCTTC. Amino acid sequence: CASSPLDRMYYGYTF.

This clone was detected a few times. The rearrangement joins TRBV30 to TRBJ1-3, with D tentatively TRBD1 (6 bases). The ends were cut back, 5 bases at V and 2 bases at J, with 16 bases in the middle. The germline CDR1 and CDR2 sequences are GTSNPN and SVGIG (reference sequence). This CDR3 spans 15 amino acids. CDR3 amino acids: CAWGSGGGPGNTIYF. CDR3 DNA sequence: TGTGCCTGGGGATCTGGCGGGGGGCCTGGAAACACCATATATTTT.

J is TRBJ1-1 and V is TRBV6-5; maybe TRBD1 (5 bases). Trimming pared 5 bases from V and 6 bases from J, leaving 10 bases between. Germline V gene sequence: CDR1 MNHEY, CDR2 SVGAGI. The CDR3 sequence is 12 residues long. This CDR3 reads CASSPGRSEAFF. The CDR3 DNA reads TGTGCCAGCAGTCCAGGGAGGTCTGAAGCTTTCTTT.

The CDR3 coding sequence is TGTGCCAGCACTTCTAGCAGCAATCAGCCCCAGCATTTT. This sequence encodes CASTSSSNQPQHF. This chain joins TRBV6-6 and TRBJ1-5; no clear D gene. Germline V gene sequence: CDR1 MNHNY, CDR2 SVGAGI (reference sequence). The CDR3 consists of 13 residues. Trimming removed 7 bases from V and 1 base from J, with 8 bases in between.

Written as DNA, the CDR3 is TGTGCCAGCAGTGAAGGGACAGGCCATTTAACAGATACGCAGTATTTT. Protein: CASSEGTGHLTDTQYF. This chain links TRBV2 with TRBJ2-3; 7 bases match TRBD1. The germline gives CDR1 SNHLY, CDR2 FYNNEI. The length of the CDR3 is 16 residues. V lost 1 base to trimming and J lost 3 bases; unmatched junction nucleotides: 7.

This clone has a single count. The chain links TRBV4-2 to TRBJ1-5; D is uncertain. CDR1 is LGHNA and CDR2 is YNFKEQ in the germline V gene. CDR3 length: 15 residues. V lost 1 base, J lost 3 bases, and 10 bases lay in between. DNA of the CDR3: TGTGCCAGCAGCCAAGGGCAGGCAGACAATCAGCCCCAGCATTTT. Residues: CASSQGQADNQPQHF.

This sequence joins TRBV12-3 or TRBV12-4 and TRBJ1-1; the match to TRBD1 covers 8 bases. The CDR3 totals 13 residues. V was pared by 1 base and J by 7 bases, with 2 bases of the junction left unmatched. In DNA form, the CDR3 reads TGTGCCAGCAGTTTAGGGACAGGGTTTGAAGCTTTCTTT. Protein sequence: CASSLGTGFEAFF.

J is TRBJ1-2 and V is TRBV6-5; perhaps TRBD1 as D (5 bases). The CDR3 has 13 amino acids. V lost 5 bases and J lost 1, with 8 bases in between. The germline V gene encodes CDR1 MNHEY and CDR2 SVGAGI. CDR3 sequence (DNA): TGTGCCAGCAGTCCCGACAGTAACTATGGCTACACCTTC. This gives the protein CASSPDSNYGYTF.

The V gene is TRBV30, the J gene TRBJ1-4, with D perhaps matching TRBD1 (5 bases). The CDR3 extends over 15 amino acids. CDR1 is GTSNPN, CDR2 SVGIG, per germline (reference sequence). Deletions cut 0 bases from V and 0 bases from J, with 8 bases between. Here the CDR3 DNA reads TGTGCCTGGAGTGTCTGGGGGGCAACTAATGAAAAACTGTTTTTT. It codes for CAWSVWGATNEKLFF.

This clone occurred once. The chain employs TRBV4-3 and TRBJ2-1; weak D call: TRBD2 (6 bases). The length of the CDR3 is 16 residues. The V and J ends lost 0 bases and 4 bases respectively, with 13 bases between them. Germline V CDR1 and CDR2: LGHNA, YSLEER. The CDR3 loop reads CASSQDRASEYNEQFF. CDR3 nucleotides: TGCGCCAGCAGCCAAGATCGGGCTAGCGAATACAATGAGCAGTTCTTC.

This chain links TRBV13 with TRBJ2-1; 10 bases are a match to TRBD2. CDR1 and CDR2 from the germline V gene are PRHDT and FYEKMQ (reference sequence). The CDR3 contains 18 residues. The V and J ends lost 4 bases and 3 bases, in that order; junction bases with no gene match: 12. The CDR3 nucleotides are TGTGCCAGCAGCTCCAAGGGGGCTAGCGGGGGTTACTACAATGAGCAGTTCTTC. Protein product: CASSSKGASGGYYNEQFF.